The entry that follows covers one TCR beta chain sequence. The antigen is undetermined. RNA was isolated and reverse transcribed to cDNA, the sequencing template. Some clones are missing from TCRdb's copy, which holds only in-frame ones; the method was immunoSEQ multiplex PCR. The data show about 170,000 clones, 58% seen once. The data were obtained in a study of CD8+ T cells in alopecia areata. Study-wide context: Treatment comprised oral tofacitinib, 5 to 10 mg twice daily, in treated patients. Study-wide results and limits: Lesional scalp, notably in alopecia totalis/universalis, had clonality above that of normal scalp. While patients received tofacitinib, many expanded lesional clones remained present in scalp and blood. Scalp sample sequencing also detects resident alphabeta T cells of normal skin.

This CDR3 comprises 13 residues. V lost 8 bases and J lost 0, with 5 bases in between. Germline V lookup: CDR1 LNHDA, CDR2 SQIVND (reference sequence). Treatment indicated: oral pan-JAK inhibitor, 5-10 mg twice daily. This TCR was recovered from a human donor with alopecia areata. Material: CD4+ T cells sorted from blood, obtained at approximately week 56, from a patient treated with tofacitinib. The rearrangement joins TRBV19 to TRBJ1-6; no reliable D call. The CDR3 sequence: CASQSSYNSPLHF. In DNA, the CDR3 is TGTGCCAGTCAGAGCTCCTATAATTCACCCCTCCACTTT.